This T cell receptor beta chain was captured in a study of tumour-infiltrating T cells in Burkitt lymphoma. Trimming took 0 bases from V and 6 from J, leaving 20 bases between them. The germline V gene has CDR1 MGHRA and CDR2 YSYEKL. The CDR3 is 18 residues long. Assay used: immunoSEQ multiplex PCR; TCRdb lists only in-frame clones, some missing. There are about 9,200 clones in the sample; about two thirds occur only once, and roughly 5.1% lies in the top ten. This rearrangement joins TRBV4-1 to TRBJ1-4; D may be TRBD1 (5 bases). The TCR originated in a human donor with diffuse large B-cell lymphoma. The sequencing input was tumor tissue. CDR3 nucleotide sequence: TGCGCCAGCAGCCAAGAGAGCCATAGGGGATCCCCCCATGAAAAACTGTTTTTT. Translating gives CASSQESHRGSPHEKLFF.